This record concerns one T cell receptor beta chain sequence. The repertoire was sequenced with immunoSEQ multiplex PCR; TCRdb's copy has only in-frame clones and lacks some. The table shows about 67,000 clones, with 80% to 95% occurring only once. These data are taken from a study of T cell changes during pregnancy in multiple sclerosis. CDR3 length equals 19 residues. The junction had 19 bases not matched to a gene; V was cut back by 2 bases and J by 6 bases. The germline V gene encodes CDR1 MGHRA and CDR2 YSYEKL. The material was peripheral blood, obtained in the second trimester of pregnancy. The receptor comes from a female donor with multiple sclerosis, enrolled in a pregnancy study. V gene TRBV4-1 combines with J gene TRBJ1-2, with TRBD1 identical over 9 bases. In DNA, the CDR3 is TGCGCCAGCAGCCAATCGTCCAGAGGACAGGGGAAGGAGGCTGATGGCTACACCTTC. It encodes CASSQSSRGQGKEADGYTF.